This TCR beta chain derives from a study of CD8+CD57+ T cells in acquired aplastic anemia. The wider study: Roughly 3 ug was the average amount of DNA from sorted CD4+ and CD8+ cells. Sequencing produced an average of around 11 million reads per healthy donor for CD4+ cells.

This clonotype was counted at least ten times. The target antigen is unknown. General study findings and limits: Both patients and controls carried the same twenty-nine CD8+ CDR3 sequences.

CDR3 and TCR beta VDJ profiling relied on genomic DNA as the template. MiXCR, run by TCRdb on the reads, gives a single entry per CDR3 protein. The data contain some 130,000 distinct CDR3 sequences, more than 35% of them seen just once; the ten biggest clones take up under 9%. CDR1 and CDR2 from the germline V gene are LNHDA and SQIVND (reference sequence). The CDR3 consists of 18 residues. V lost 3 bases and J lost 4; bases outside the gene matches: 11. The sequence was obtained from a human donor in good health, serving as a control. The chain carries TRBV19 and TRBJ2-1; 11 bases match TRBD2. Sequenced sample: sorted CD4+, CD8+, or CD8+CD57+ T cells (not recorded which) from PBMCs. The CDR3 nucleotides are TGTGCCAGTAGTATGTTTGCGGGGACTAGCGGACTTTACAATGAGCAGTTCTTC. It is translated as CASSMFAGTSGLYNEQFF.